This TCR beta chain originates from a study of cytomegalovirus exposure and HLA in healthy donors. Details on this clone: Its antigen is unknown.

Both 60 Vbeta primers and 13 Jbeta primers went into the PCR. Authors' methods: Later reanalysis found around 80 million unique TCR beta chains, around 9.9 million of them shared. Assay: immunoSEQ multiplex PCR; the TCRdb copy retains only in-frame clones and omits some. Clone size and the V and J calls come from that table; the DNA yielded D and trimming. The sample carries 190,000 or so clones, over 75% recorded once. General observations from the study: The CMV antigen specificity of a few CMV-associated chains was confirmed through in vitro analysis.

The length of the CDR3 is 13 residues. CDR1 and CDR2 from the germline V gene are PRHDT and FYEKMQ (reference sequence). V lost 7 bases to trimming and J lost 4 bases, with 13 bases between them. Sequencing input: PBMCs. The receptor was derived from a boy aged 2-15 years in good health and CMV-seronegative. The V call is TRBV13, the J call TRBJ1-1, with D uncertain. The CDR3 here is CASKVRAGTEAFF. The CDR3 DNA sequence: TGTGCCAGCAAAGTCCGGGCGGGCACTGAAGCTTTCTTT.